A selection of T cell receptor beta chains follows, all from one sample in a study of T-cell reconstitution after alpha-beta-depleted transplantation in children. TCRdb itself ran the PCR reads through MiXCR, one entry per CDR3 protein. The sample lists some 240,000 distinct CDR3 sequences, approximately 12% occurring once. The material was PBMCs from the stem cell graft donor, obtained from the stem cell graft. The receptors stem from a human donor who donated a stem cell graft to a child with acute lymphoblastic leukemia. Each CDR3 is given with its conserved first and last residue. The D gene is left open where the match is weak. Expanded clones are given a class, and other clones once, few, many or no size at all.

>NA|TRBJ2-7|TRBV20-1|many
TGCAGTGCTAGATGGGGTGCCTCCTACGAGCAGTACTTC
CSARWGASYEQYF
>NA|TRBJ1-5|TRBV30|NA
TGTGCCTGGGGGAAAGGTGGAGGTAATCAGCCCCAGCATTTT
CAWGKGGGNQPQHF
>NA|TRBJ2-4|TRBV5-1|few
TGCGCCACCCGTCCACAGTCCGAAAACATTCAGTACTTC
CATRPQSENIQYF
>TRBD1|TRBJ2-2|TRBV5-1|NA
TGCGCCAGCAGCTTGGGGACAGGGCGGAACACCGGGGAGCTGTTTTTT
CASSLGTGRNTGELFF
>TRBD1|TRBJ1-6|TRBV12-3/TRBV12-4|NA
TGTGCCAGCAGGTCAGGGGGTGCGAAGTCACCCCTCCACTTT
CASRSGGAKSPLHF
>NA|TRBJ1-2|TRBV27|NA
TGTGCCAGCAGCCTCTCCGGGGGCTGGGGCTACACCTTC
CASSLSGGWGYTF
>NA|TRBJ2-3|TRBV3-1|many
TGTGCCAGCAGCCATATCCCCCGTGGGGGCCCGGGCACAGATACGCAGTATTTT
CASSHIPRGGPGTDTQYF
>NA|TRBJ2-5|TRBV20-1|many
TGCAGTGCGCATGTCTATGAGCAAGAGACCCAGTACTTC
CSAHVYEQETQYF
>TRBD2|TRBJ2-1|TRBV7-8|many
TGTGCCAGCAGTGGACTAGCGGGGAATCAGTTCTTC
CASSGLAGNQFF
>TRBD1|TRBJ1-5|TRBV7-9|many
TGTGCCAGCAGCCCGCTGCAGACAGGGTCGAATCAGCCCCAGCATTTT
CASSPLQTGSNQPQHF
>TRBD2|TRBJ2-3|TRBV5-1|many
TGCGCCAGCGGAGCGGGGGGAACAGATACGCAGTATTTT
CASGAGGTDTQYF
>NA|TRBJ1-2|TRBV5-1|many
TGCGCCAGCAGCGCCGGGCCCAGAGGAGGCTACACCTTC
CASSAGPRGGYTF
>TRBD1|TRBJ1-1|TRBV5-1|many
TGCGCCAGCAGGGACAGGGCGGACACTGAAGCTTTCTTT
CASRDRADTEAFF
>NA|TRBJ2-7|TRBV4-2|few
TGTGCCAGCAGCCAAGAGATAAGGACGGGGAGCTCCTACGAGCAGTACTTC
CASSQEIRTGSSYEQYF
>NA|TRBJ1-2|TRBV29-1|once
TGCAGCATAACCGGACCTGCTAACTATGGCTACACCTTC
CSITGPANYGYTF
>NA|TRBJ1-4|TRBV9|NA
TGTGCCAGCAGCGCAGAGGGGCGGGTGAACGAAAAACTGTTTTTT
CASSAEGRVNEKLFF
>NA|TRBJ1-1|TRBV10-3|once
TGTGCCATCAGTGCAGAAAGGGGCACTGAAGCTTTCTTT
CAISAERGTEAFF
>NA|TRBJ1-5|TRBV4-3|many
TGCGCCAGCAGCCAAGACTGGGATCAGCCCCAGCATTTT
CASSQDWDQPQHF
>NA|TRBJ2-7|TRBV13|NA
TGTGCCAGCAGCCCCAACAGGGTCAAATTTTACGAGCAGTACTTC
CASSPNRVKFYEQYF
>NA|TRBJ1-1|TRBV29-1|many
TGCAGCGCGGGAAACACTGAAGCTTTCTTT
CSAGNTEAFF
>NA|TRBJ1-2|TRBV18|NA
TGTGCCAGCTCACCACTCGAGAAAAACTATGGCTACACCTTC
CASSPLEKNYGYTF
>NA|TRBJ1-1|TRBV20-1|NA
TGCAGTGCTAGAACTGCTTCAGGGGCCGCTACGAACACTGAAGCTTTCTTT
CSARTASGAATNTEAFF
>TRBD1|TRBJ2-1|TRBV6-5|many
TGTGCCAGCAGTTACGGGACAGGGGGATATGAGCAGTTCTTC
CASSYGTGGYEQFF
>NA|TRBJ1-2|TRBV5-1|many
TGCGCCGGGAGGCCCAACTATGGCTACACCTTC
CAGRPNYGYTF
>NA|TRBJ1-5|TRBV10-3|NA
TGTGCCATCAGTGAGGGGCAGGGCGGCAATCAGCCCCAGCATTTT
CAISEGQGGNQPQHF
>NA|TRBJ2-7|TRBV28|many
TGTGCTTCAGTCGGACTCTACGAGCAGTACTTC
CASVGLYEQYF
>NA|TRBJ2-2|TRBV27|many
TGTGCCAGCAGTTTAGGCCGGAACACCGGGGAGCTGTTTTTT
CASSLGRNTGELFF
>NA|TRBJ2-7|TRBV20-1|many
TGCAGTGCTACGGACCGAGCCTACGAGCAGTACTTC
CSATDRAYEQYF
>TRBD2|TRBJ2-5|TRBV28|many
TGTGCCAGCAGTTTAACCCTAGCGGGCGTAGTAGAGACCCAGTACTTC
CASSLTLAGVVETQYF
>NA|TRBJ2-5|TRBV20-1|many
TGCAGTTTGGTCCACCAAGAGACCCAGTACTTC
CSLVHQETQYF
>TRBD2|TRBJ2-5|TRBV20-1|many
TGCAGTGCTAGAGATCTATTCGGGACTAGCGGGATCCAAGAGACCCAGTACTTC
CSARDLFGTSGIQETQYF
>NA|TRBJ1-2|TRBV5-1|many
TGCGCCAGCAGCTCCAGTGGGAACTATGGCTACACCTTC
CASSSSGNYGYTF
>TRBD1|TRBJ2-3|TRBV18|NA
TGTGCCAGCTCACCGATGGGACAGGGCCTAGGAGATACGCAGTATTTT
CASSPMGQGLGDTQYF
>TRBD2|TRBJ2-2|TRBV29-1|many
TGCAGCGTTGAAGATCGCGGAGCGGGAGGGACCGGGGAGCTGTTTTTT
CSVEDRGAGGTGELFF
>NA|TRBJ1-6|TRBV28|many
TGTGCCAGCAGCCTTACCTTCCGTTCACCCCTCCACTTT
CASSLTFRSPLHF
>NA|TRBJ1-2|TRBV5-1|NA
TGCGCCAGCAGCTTGGCCGGCACTCCTAACTATGGCTACACCTTC
CASSLAGTPNYGYTF
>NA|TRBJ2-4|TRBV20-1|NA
TGCAGTGCTAGAGATTCAACCGAAGGGAGAATGGGCGCCAAAAACATTCAGTACTTC
CSARDSTEGRMGAKNIQYF
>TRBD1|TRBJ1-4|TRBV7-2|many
TGTGCCAGCAGCTTAGGGGACAGCCTTAATGAAAAACTGTTTTTT
CASSLGDSLNEKLFF
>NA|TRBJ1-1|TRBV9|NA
TGTGCCAGCAGCGTAGGAGCTGTGACAGAAGCTTTCTTT
CASSVGAVTEAFF
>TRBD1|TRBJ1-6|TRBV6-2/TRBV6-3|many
TGTGCCAGCAGTTCCGCGGACAGGGTAGGAGGAAATTCACCCCTCCACTTT
CASSSADRVGGNSPLHF
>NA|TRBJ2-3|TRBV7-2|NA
TGTGCCAGCTGGCAAAACATAGGACATGGTTACACAGATACGCAGTATTTT
CASWQNIGHGYTDTQYF
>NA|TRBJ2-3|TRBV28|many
TGTGCCAGCAGTTTAGTCGCGGGGCGCACAGATACGCAGTATTTT
CASSLVAGRTDTQYF
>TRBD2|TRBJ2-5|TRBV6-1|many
TGTGCCAGCAGTGAACTAGCGGGAGGTGGAGAGACCCAGTACTTC
CASSELAGGGETQYF
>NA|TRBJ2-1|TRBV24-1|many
TGTGCCACCAGCGGGATGATTGGGTCATATGAGCAGTTCTTC
CATSGMIGSYEQFF
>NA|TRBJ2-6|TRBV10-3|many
TGTGCCATCAGTGAGGTCGACAGCTCTGGGGCCAACGTCCTGACTTTC
CAISEVDSSGANVLTF
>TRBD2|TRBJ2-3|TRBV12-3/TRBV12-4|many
TGTGCCAGCAGATATACAGCGGGGCCGACTGATACGCAGTATTTT
CASRYTAGPTDTQYF
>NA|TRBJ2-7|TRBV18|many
TGTGCCAGCTCAGGACGGACATCTCCTTACGAGCAGTACTTC
CASSGRTSPYEQYF
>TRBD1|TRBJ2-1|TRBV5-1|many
TGCGCCAGCAGCTTGGGGCAGGGGGTCAATGAGCAGTTCTTC
CASSLGQGVNEQFF
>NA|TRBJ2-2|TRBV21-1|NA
TGTGCCAGCAGCAATTGGGACGGGACAGAAATAAACACCGGGGAGCTGTTTTTT
CASSNWDGTEINTGELFF
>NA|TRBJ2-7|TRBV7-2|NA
TGTGCCAGCAGCTCCCGGCGGACGGCCTACGAGCAGTACTTC
CASSSRRTAYEQYF
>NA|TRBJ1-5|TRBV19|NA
TGTGCCAGTAGTATTACCTATAGCAATCAGCCCCAGCATTTT
CASSITYSNQPQHF
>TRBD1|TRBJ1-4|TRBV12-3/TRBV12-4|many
TGTGCCAGCAGTAACTACCTAACCGGACAGGGATCACATGAAAAACTGTTTTTT
CASSNYLTGQGSHEKLFF
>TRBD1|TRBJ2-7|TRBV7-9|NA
TGTGCCAGCAGCTCGGCCCTCTTACAGGGGGCAGGGGTAGAGCAGTACTTC
CASSSALLQGAGVEQYF
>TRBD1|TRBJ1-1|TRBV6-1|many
TGTGCCAGCATCAACCAGGGGGTCGGAACGAACACTGAAGCTTTCTTT
CASINQGVGTNTEAFF
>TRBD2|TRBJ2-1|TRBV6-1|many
TGTGCCAGCAGTGAAGGTAGCGGGCCTTACAATGAGCAGTTCTTC
CASSEGSGPYNEQFF
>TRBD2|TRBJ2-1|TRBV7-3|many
TGTGCCAGCAGCTTTGAGGGAGGGCCCTTCAATGAGCAGTTCTTC
CASSFEGGPFNEQFF
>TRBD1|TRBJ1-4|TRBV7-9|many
TGTGCCAGCAGCTTCGAGGGGGCTGGGGAAAAACTGTTTTTT
CASSFEGAGEKLFF
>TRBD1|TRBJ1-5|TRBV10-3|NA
TGTGCCATCATCGAGGGGGGACAGGGGCCGGATCAGCCCCAGCATTTT
CAIIEGGQGPDQPQHF
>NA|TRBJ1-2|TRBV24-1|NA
TGTGCCACCAGTGATTTCTCAGGGTTCGGCTACACCTTC
CATSDFSGFGYTF